These T cell receptor beta chains were read from a single sample in a study of shared clonotypes between healthy human individuals. Method: immunoSEQ multiplex PCR; TCRdb's copy keeps in-frame clones and lacks some. The sample includes approximately 330,000 clones, less than 75% of them seen just once. Sequencing was done on a sample of memory CD4+ T cells sorted from blood. These receptors came from a man aged 25-45 years in good health. Each CDR3 is given with its conserved first and last residue. D genes are given only for firm matches. For some rows the clone size is stated as once, few or many, or as a class when expanded; others skip it.

CDR3nt: TGTGCCAGCAGCGTAGAGGGGCAGGGGGCGCGAGCTTTCTTT; CDR3aa: CASSVEGQGARAFF; d_gene: TRBD1; abundance: once; j_gene: TRBJ1-1; v_gene: TRBV9
CDR3nt: TGTGCCAGCCAGGGCAGCACAGATACGCAGTATTTT; CDR3aa: CASQGSTDTQYF; d_gene: -; abundance: -; j_gene: TRBJ2-3; v_gene: TRBV2
CDR3nt: TGCGCCAGCAGCTCCTTTAGCGGGGCCCTCAATGAGCAGTTCTTC; CDR3aa: CASSSFSGALNEQFF; d_gene: TRBD2; abundance: -; j_gene: TRBJ2-1; v_gene: TRBV5-1
CDR3nt: TGTGCCAGCAGACCCGAGACAGCTAATTCACCCCTCCACTTT; CDR3aa: CASRPETANSPLHF; d_gene: -; abundance: -; j_gene: TRBJ1-6; v_gene: TRBV6-5
CDR3nt: TGTGCCAGCAGCGTAGATGGGTTAGCTAATGAAAAACTGTTTTTT; CDR3aa: CASSVDGLANEKLFF; d_gene: -; abundance: many; j_gene: TRBJ1-4; v_gene: TRBV9
CDR3nt: TGTGCCAGCAGTTCCACGGACCTTTGGGGGGAGCTGTTTTTT; CDR3aa: CASSSTDLWGELFF; d_gene: -; abundance: -; j_gene: TRBJ2-2; v_gene: TRBV27
CDR3nt: TGTGCCAGCCACCCCGGAGGGCGGCAAGAGACCCAGTACTTC; CDR3aa: CASHPGGRQETQYF; d_gene: -; abundance: -; j_gene: TRBJ2-5; v_gene: TRBV6-4
CDR3nt: TGTGCCAGCAGCTACTATGGAAATCAGCCCCAGCATTTT; CDR3aa: CASSYYGNQPQHF; d_gene: -; abundance: -; j_gene: TRBJ1-5; v_gene: TRBV5-8
CDR3nt: TGCGCCAGCAGCTTGAAGCCACTTCAAGAGACCCAGTACTTC; CDR3aa: CASSLKPLQETQYF; d_gene: -; abundance: -; j_gene: TRBJ2-5; v_gene: TRBV5-1
CDR3nt: TGTGCCAGCAGCAGTGCCCAAAATGAAAAACTGTTTTTT; CDR3aa: CASSSAQNEKLFF; d_gene: -; abundance: few; j_gene: TRBJ1-4; v_gene: TRBV5-5
CDR3nt: TGTGCCATCCGGGGCAGGGAGTCTTGGGAGACCCAGTACTTC; CDR3aa: CAIRGRESWETQYF; d_gene: -; abundance: -; j_gene: TRBJ2-5; v_gene: TRBV10-3
CDR3nt: TGTGCCAGCAGTCCAATAGCGGGAGGTGGAGATACGCAGTATTTT; CDR3aa: CASSPIAGGGDTQYF; d_gene: TRBD2; abundance: few; j_gene: TRBJ2-3; v_gene: TRBV2
CDR3nt: TGTGCCAGCCTTCCTGGGGCAGGAGGCACCTACGAGCAGTACTTC; CDR3aa: CASLPGAGGTYEQYF; d_gene: -; abundance: -; j_gene: TRBJ2-7; v_gene: TRBV6-5
CDR3nt: TGTGCCAGCTGCCAACTAGCGGGAGGAGTCGATGAGCAGTTCTTC; CDR3aa: CASCQLAGGVDEQFF; d_gene: TRBD2; abundance: -; j_gene: TRBJ2-1; v_gene: TRBV11-2
CDR3nt: TGTGCCAGCAGCGTAGGACCCGGGACAGGGGGGAGGTACGAGCAGTACTTC; CDR3aa: CASSVGPGTGGRYEQYF; d_gene: TRBD1; abundance: -; j_gene: TRBJ2-7; v_gene: TRBV7-6
CDR3nt: TGCGCCAGCAGCCGCGCTACCCCGGGGACTCTTACCGGGGAGCTGTTTTTT; CDR3aa: CASSRATPGTLTGELFF; d_gene: -; abundance: -; j_gene: TRBJ2-2; v_gene: TRBV4-3
CDR3nt: TGTGCCAGCAGCTTAGGGACAGGGGGACCCTACAATGAGCAGTTCTTC; CDR3aa: CASSLGTGGPYNEQFF; d_gene: TRBD1; abundance: -; j_gene: TRBJ2-1; v_gene: TRBV11-2
CDR3nt: TGTGCCAGCAGGCTAGGCGGGGAGGGTGGAACCTACGAGCAGTACTTC; CDR3aa: CASRLGGEGGTYEQYF; d_gene: TRBD2; abundance: many; j_gene: TRBJ2-7; v_gene: TRBV28
CDR3nt: TGTGCCAGCCGGGTGAGGCTAGCTGGCGAGCAGTACTTC; CDR3aa: CASRVRLAGEQYF; d_gene: -; abundance: few; j_gene: TRBJ2-7; v_gene: TRBV6-1
CDR3nt: TGTGCCAGCAGTACAGGGGAGCGGGAAAAACTGTTTTTT; CDR3aa: CASSTGEREKLFF; d_gene: TRBD1; abundance: -; j_gene: TRBJ1-4; v_gene: TRBV2
CDR3nt: TGTGCCAGCAGCCAAGTTGGCCCCGGACAGGGGTTTGATACGCAGTATTTT; CDR3aa: CASSQVGPGQGFDTQYF; d_gene: TRBD1; abundance: few; j_gene: TRBJ2-3; v_gene: TRBV14
CDR3nt: TGCGCCAGCAGCTTGGCACTAGCGGGAGGGGATACGCAGTATTTT; CDR3aa: CASSLALAGGDTQYF; d_gene: TRBD2; abundance: few; j_gene: TRBJ2-3; v_gene: TRBV5-1
CDR3nt: TGTGCCAGCCGAAGCACAGATACGCAGTATTTT; CDR3aa: CASRSTDTQYF; d_gene: -; abundance: -; j_gene: TRBJ2-3; v_gene: TRBV18
CDR3nt: TGTGCCAGCAGGGAAGGACAGGGGGTCCAGCCCCAGCATTTT; CDR3aa: CASREGQGVQPQHF; d_gene: TRBD1; abundance: -; j_gene: TRBJ1-5; v_gene: TRBV27
CDR3nt: TGTGCCAGCGTTAGGGGACTAGCGGGAGTGGGGCAGTTCTTC; CDR3aa: CASVRGLAGVGQFF; d_gene: TRBD2; abundance: -; j_gene: TRBJ2-1; v_gene: TRBV2
CDR3nt: TGTGCCAGCAGCTTTAGGGACAGGGTCCCCGGGGAGCTGTTTTTT; CDR3aa: CASSFRDRVPGELFF; d_gene: TRBD1; abundance: once; j_gene: TRBJ2-2; v_gene: TRBV7-9
CDR3nt: TGTGCCAGCAGCTCTCCAGGAGCGGGAAGCACAGATACGCAGTATTTT; CDR3aa: CASSSPGAGSTDTQYF; d_gene: TRBD2; abundance: many; j_gene: TRBJ2-3; v_gene: TRBV5-6
CDR3nt: TGTGCCAGCTCACCTGGGACAGTCGTATATGGCTACACCTTC; CDR3aa: CASSPGTVVYGYTF; d_gene: TRBD1; abundance: -; j_gene: TRBJ1-2; v_gene: TRBV18
CDR3nt: TGTGCCAGCAGCCCCGAGCGAGCGGGAGTGACCGGGGAGCTGTTTTTT; CDR3aa: CASSPERAGVTGELFF; d_gene: TRBD2; abundance: -; j_gene: TRBJ2-2; v_gene: TRBV2
CDR3nt: TGTGCCAGTAGTATAGGCAGAAACTCCTATGGCTACACCTTC; CDR3aa: CASSIGRNSYGYTF; d_gene: -; abundance: -; j_gene: TRBJ1-2; v_gene: TRBV19
CDR3nt: TGTGCCAGCAGCTTAAATTTAGGAGATACGCAGTATTTT; CDR3aa: CASSLNLGDTQYF; d_gene: -; abundance: many; j_gene: TRBJ2-3; v_gene: TRBV7-6
CDR3nt: TGTGCCAGCAGTGAAGTCGGCACCGGGGAGCTGTTTTTT; CDR3aa: CASSEVGTGELFF; d_gene: -; abundance: once; j_gene: TRBJ2-2; v_gene: TRBV6-1